The clone carrying this T cell receptor beta chain was counted ten times or more. These data belong to a study of early T cells in non-severe SARS-CoV-2 infection. The overall study: Sequencing was performed on bulk RNA from unsorted whole blood, leaving chains unpaired.

Using its own MiXCR run on the 5' RACE reads, TCRdb lists one record per CDR3 protein. The sample carries some 54,000 distinct CDR3 sequences, roughly a tenth recorded once. Trimming took 4 bases from V and 2 from J; bases not matched to a gene: 5. The CDR3 runs 16 residues. Germline CDR1 SEHNR, CDR2 FQNEAQ (reference sequence). Sequenced: whole blood. The chain joins TRBV7-9 to TRBJ2-2; 9 positions agree with TRBD2. The source of this sequence is an adult who was a healthcare worker with PCR-confirmed SARS-CoV-2 infection or an uninfected control (not recorded which). CDR3 sequence reads: CASSSPSGTNTGELFF. CDR3 coding DNA: TGTGCCAGCAGCTCCCCTAGCGGGACCAACACCGGGGAGCTGTTTTTT.